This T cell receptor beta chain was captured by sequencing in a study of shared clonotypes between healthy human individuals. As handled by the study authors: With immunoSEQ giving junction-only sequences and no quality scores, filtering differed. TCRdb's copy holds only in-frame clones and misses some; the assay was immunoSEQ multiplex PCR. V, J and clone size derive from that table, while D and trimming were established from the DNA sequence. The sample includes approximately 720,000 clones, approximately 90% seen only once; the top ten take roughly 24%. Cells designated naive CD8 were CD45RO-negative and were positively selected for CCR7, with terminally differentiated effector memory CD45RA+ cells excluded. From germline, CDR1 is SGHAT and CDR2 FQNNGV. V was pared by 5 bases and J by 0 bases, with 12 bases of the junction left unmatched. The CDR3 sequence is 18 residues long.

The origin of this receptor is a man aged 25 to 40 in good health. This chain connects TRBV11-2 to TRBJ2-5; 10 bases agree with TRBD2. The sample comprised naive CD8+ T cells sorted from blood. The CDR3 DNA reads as TGTGCCAGCAGCCCCGTATACGGGCTAGCGGGAGACCAAGAGACCCAGTACTTC. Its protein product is CASSPVYGLAGDQETQYF.